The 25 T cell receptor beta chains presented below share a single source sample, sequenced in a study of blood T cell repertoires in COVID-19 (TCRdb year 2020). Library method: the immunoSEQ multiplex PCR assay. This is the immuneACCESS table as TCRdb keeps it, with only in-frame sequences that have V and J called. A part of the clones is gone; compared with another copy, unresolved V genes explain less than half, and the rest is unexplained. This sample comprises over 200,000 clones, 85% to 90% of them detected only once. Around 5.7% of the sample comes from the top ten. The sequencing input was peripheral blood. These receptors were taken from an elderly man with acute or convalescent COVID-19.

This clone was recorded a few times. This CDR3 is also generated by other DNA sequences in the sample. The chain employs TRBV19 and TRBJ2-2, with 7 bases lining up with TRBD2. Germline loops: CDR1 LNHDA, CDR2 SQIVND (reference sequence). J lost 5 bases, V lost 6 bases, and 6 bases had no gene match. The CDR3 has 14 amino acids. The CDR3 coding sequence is TGTGCCAGTAGAGATAGGGGAGGGACCGGGGAGCTGTTTTTT. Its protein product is CASRDRGGTGELFF. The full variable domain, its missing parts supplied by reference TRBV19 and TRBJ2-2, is DGGITQSPKYLFRKEGQNVTLSCEQNLNHDAMYWYRQDPGQGLRLIYYSQIVNDFQKGDIAEGYSVSREKKESFPLTVTSAQKNPTAFYLCASRDRGGTGELFFGEGSRLTVL.

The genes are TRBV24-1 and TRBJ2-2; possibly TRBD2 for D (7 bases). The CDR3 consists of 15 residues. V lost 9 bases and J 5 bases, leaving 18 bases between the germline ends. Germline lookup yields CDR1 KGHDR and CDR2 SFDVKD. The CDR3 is CATGGAGLRTGELFF. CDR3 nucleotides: TGTGCCACCGGGGGGGCAGGTTTGAGGACCGGGGAGCTGTTTTTT.

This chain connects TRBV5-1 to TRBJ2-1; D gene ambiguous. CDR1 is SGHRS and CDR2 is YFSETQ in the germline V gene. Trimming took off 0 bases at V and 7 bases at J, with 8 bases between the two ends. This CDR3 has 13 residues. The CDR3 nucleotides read TGCGCCAGCAGCTTGGGTTACGGGAATGAGCAGTTCTTC. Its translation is CASSLGYGNEQFF.

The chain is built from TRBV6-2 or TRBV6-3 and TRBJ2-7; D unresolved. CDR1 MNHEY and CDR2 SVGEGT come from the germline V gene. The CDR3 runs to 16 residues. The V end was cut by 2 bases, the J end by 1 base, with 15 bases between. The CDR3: CASSYGGDILSYEQYV. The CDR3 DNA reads TGTGCCAGCAGTTACGGTGGTGACATTCTGTCCTACGAGCAGTACGTC.

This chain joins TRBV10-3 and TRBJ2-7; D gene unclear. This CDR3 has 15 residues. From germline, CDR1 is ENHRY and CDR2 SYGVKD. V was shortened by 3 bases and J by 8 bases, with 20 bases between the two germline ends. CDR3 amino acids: CAISERAPAYDKQYF. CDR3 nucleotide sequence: TGTGCCATCAGTGAACGCGCCCCTGCCTACGATAAGCAGTACTTC.

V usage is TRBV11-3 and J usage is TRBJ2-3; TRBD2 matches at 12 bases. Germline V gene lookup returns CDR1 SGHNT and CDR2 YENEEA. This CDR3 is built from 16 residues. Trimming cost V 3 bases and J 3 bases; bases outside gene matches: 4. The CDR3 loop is CASSFGTSGLTDTQYF. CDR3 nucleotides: TGTGCCAGCAGCTTTGGGACTAGCGGGTTAACAGATACGCAGTATTTT.

DNA of the CDR3: TGTGCCAGCATACAACCGGGACAGTCATCGAGAGAGCAGTTCTTC. Amino acids: CASIQPGQSSREQFF. This chain joins TRBV27 and TRBJ2-1, with 7 nucleotides matching TRBD1. The CDR3 totals 15 residues. J lost 10 bases, V lost 7 bases, and 16 bases had no gene match. Germline-derived CDR1 and CDR2 are MNHEY and SMNVEV (reference sequence).

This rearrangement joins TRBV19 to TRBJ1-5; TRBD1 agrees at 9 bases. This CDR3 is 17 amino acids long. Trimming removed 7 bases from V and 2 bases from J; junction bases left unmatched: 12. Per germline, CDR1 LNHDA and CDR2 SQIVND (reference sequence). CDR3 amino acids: CASNPGQGRTGNQPQHF. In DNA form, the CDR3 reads TGTGCCAGTAACCCGGGACAGGGTCGAACAGGCAATCAGCCCCAGCATTTT.

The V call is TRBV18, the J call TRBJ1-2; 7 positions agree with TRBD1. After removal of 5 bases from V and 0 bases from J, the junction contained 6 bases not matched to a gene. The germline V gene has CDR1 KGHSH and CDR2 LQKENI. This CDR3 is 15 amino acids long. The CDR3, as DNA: TGTGCCAGCTCATCGACCGGGACAGCTAACTATGGCTACACCTTC. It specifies CASSSTGTANYGYTF.

CDR3 nucleotides: TGTGCCAGCAGCGTAGAGGGGTCCGGGTACAATGAGCAGTTCTTC. This encodes CASSVEGSGYNEQFF. This chain connects TRBV9 to TRBJ2-1; D might be TRBD1 (5 bases). Trimming stripped 0 bases from V and 4 bases from J, with 11 bases between. The CDR3 runs 15 residues. The germline CDR1 and CDR2 sequences are SGDLS and YYNGEE.

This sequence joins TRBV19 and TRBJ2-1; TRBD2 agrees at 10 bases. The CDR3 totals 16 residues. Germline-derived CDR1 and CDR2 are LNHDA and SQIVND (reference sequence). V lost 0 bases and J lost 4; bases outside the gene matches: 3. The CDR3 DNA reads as TGTGCCAGTAGTATAGAACTAGCGGGATCGTACAATGAGCAGTTCTTC. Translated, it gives CASSIELAGSYNEQFF.

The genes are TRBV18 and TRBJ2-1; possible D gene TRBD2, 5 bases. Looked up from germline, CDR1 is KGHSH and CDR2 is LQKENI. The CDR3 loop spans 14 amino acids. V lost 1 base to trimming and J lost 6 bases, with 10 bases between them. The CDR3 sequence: CASSPQERGNEQFF. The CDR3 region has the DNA TGTGCCAGCTCACCACAGGAACGGGGCAATGAGCAGTTCTTC.

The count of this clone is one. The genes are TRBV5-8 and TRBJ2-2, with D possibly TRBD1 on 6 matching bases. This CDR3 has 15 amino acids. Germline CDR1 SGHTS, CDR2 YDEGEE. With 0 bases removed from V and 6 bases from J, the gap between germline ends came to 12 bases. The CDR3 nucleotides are TGTGCCAGCAGCTTGGGACAGGTAGACGCCGGGGAGCTGTTTTTT. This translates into CASSLGQVDAGELFF.

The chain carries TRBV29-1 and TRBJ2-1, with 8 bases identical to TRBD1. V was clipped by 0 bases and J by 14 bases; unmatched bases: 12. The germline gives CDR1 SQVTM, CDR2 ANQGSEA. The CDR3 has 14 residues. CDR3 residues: CSVEDQSRGRTEFF. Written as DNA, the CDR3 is TGCAGCGTTGAAGATCAGTCCAGGGGGCGTACGGAGTTCTTC.

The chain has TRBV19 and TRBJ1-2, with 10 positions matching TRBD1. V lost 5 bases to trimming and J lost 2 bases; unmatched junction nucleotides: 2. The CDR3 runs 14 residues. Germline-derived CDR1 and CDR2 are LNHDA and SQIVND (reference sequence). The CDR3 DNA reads TGTGCCAGTAGTCGACAGGGGGCCAACTATGGCTACACCTTC. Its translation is CASSRQGANYGYTF.

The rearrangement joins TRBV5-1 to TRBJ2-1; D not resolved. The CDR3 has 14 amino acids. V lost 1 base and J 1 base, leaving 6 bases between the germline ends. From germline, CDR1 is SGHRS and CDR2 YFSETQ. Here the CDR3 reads CASSLMSSYNEQFF. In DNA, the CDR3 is TGCGCCAGCAGCTTGATGAGTTCCTACAATGAGCAGTTCTTC. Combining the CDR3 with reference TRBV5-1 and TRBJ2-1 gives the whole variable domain KAGVTQTPRYLIKTRGQQVTLSCSPISGHRSVSWYQQTPGQGLQFLFEYFSETQRNKGNFPGRFSGRQFSNSRSEMNVSTLELGDSALYLCASSLMSSYNEQFFGPGTRLTVL.

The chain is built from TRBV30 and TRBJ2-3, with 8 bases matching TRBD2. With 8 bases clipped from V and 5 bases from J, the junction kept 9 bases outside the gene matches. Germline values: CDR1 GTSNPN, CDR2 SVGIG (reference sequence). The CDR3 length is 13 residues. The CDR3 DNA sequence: TGTGCCGGGGCGCGGGGGGTCGGAGATACGCAGTATTTT. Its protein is CAGARGVGDTQYF.

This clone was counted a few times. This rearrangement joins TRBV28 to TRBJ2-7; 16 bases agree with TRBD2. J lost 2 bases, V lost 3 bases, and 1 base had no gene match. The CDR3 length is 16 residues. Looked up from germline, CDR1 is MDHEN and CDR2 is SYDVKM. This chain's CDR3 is CASSLGTSGRAYEQYF. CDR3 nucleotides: TGTGCCAGCAGTTTGGGGACTAGCGGGAGGGCCTACGAGCAGTACTTC.

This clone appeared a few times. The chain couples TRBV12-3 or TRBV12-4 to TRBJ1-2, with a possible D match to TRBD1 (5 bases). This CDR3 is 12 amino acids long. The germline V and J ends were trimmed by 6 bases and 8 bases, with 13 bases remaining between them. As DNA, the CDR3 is TGTGCCAGCAGGCTCGGGGCGGGGGGCTACACCTTC. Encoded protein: CASRLGAGGYTF.

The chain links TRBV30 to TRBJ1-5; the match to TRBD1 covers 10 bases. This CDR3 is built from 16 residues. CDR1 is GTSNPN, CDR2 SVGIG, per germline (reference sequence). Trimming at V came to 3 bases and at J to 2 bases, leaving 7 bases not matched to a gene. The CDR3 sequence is CAWSDDRGLGNQPQHF. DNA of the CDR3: TGTGCCTGGAGCGACGACAGGGGGCTCGGCAATCAGCCCCAGCATTTT.

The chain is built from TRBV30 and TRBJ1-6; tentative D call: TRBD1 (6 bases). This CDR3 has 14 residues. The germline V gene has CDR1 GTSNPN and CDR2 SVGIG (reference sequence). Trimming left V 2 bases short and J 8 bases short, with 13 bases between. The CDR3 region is CAWSPGQSYSPLHF. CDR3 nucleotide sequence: TGTGCCTGGAGTCCCGGACAGAGTTATTCACCCCTCCACTTT.

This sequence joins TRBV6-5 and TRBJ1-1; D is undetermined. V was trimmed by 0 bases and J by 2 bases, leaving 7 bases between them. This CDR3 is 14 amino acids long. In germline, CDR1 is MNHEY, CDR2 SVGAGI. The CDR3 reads CASSYSWPNTEAFF. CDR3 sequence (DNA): TGTGCCAGCAGTTACTCGTGGCCCAACACTGAAGCTTTCTTT.

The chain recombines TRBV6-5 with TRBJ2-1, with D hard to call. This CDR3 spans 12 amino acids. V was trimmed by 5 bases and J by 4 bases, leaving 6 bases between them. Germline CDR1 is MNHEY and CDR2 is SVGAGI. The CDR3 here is CASSPRYNEQFF. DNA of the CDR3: TGTGCCAGCAGTCCCCGGTACAATGAGCAGTTCTTC.

Here the CDR3 reads CASSPGQGSYETQYF. In nucleotides, the CDR3 is TGTGCCAGCTCACCCGGACAGGGCAGCTACGAGACCCAGTACTTC. This chain links TRBV18 with TRBJ2-5, with 8 bases lining up with TRBD1. The CDR3 runs to 15 residues. V dropped 3 bases and J dropped 5; count of bases not matched to a gene: 8. Germline V gene sequence: CDR1 KGHSH, CDR2 LQKENI.

The CDR3 is CASSRGGDYGYTF. CDR3 sequence (DNA): TGTGCCAGCAGTCGGGGGGGGGACTATGGCTACACCTTC. The gene calls are TRBV6-6 and TRBJ1-2; a possible D gene is TRBD1 (5 bases). The length of the CDR3 is 13 residues. V lost 5 bases and J 3 bases, leaving 10 bases between the germline ends. Per germline, CDR1 MNHNY and CDR2 SVGAGI (reference sequence).